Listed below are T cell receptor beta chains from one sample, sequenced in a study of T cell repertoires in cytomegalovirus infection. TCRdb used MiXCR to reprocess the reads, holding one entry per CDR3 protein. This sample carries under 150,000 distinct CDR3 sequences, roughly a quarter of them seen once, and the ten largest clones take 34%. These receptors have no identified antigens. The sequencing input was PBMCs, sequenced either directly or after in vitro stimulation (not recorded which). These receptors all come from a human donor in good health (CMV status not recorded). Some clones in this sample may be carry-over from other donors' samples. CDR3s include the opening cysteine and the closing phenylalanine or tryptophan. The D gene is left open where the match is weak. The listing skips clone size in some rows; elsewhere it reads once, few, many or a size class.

DNA: TGTGCCAGCAGTTACTCGCCGGGACTAGCGGATATCTCCTACAATGAGCAGTTCTTC
CDR3: CASSYSPGLADISYNEQFF
J: TRBJ2-1
size: -
length: 19
D: TRBD2
V: TRBV6-2/TRBV6-3

DNA: TGTGCCACCAGCGACACTGGAAACACCATATATTTT
CDR3: CATSDTGNTIYF
J: TRBJ1-3
size: -
length: 12
D: -
V: TRBV15

DNA: TGCAGCGTTGGGGATCTGAACACTGAAGCTTTCTTT
CDR3: CSVGDLNTEAFF
J: TRBJ1-1
size: -
length: 12
D: -
V: TRBV29-1

DNA: TGTGCCAGCAGCCCGTCAGGCAGGGTCCACGAGCAGTACTTC
CDR3: CASSPSGRVHEQYF
J: TRBJ2-7
size: -
length: 14
D: -
V: TRBV5-4

DNA: TGTGCCAGCAGTCCAGGGGGAGGACGACAGCCCCAGCATTTT
CDR3: CASSPGGGRQPQHF
J: TRBJ1-5
size: -
length: 14
D: TRBD1
V: TRBV27

DNA: TGTGCCAGTGGGTCACGGGGCGGGAGCTCCTACAATGAGCAGTTCTTC
CDR3: CASGSRGGSSYNEQFF
J: TRBJ2-1
size: many
length: 16
D: TRBD2
V: TRBV19

DNA: TGTGCCAGCAGCCCGCCTAGGCCGGCGACCCAGTACTTC
CDR3: CASSPPRPATQYF
J: TRBJ2-5
size: few
length: 13
D: -
V: TRBV7-9

DNA: TGTGCCACCAGCAGAGATTCTAGCGGGAGTAATGAGCAGTTCTTC
CDR3: CATSRDSSGSNEQFF
J: TRBJ2-1
size: medium-sized
length: 15
D: TRBD2
V: TRBV15

DNA: TGTGCCAGCAGTTTGACAGGGAACTCCTACAATGAGCAGTTCTTC
CDR3: CASSLTGNSYNEQFF
J: TRBJ2-1
size: few
length: 15
D: TRBD1
V: TRBV2

DNA: TGCGCCAGCAGCCAAGGCGAGGGTCGGGAAAAACTGTTTTTT
CDR3: CASSQGEGREKLFF
J: TRBJ1-4
size: -
length: 14
D: -
V: TRBV4-3

DNA: TGTGCCAGCAGCCCGTCGGGAGCGGCTTTCTTT
CDR3: CASSPSGAAFF
J: TRBJ1-1
size: few
length: 11
D: -
V: TRBV7-2

DNA: TGTGCCAGCAGTTTAAAAGGGTTCTCTGGAAACACCATATATTTT
CDR3: CASSLKGFSGNTIYF
J: TRBJ1-3
size: few
length: 15
D: -
V: TRBV27

DNA: TGTGCCAGCAGCGTGGGACTAGCGCCCAACAATGAGCAGTTCTTC
CDR3: CASSVGLAPNNEQFF
J: TRBJ2-1
size: -
length: 15
D: TRBD2
V: TRBV9

DNA: TGTGCCAGCAGTGTTAAACAGGGCACACCCCTCCACTTT
CDR3: CASSVKQGTPLHF
J: TRBJ1-6
size: -
length: 13
D: -
V: TRBV25-1